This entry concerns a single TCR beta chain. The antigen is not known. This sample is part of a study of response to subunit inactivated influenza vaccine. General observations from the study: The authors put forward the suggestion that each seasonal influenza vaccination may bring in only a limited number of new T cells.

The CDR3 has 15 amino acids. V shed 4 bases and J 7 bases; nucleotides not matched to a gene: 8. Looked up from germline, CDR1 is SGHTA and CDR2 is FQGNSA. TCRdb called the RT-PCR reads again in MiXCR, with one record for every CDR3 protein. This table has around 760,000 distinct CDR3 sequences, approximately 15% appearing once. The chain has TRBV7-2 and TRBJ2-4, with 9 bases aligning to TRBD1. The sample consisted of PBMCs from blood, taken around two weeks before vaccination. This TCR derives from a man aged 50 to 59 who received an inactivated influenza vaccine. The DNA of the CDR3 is TGTGCCAGCAGCTCGGACAGGGGAACGCGGAACATTCAGTACTTC. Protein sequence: CASSSDRGTRNIQYF.